Below are 26 T cell receptor beta chains sequenced from a single sample in a study of CD8 T cells in ankylosing spondylitis. From the 5' RACE reads, TCRdb called clonotypes with MiXCR, one entry per CDR3 protein. The sample has about 30,000 distinct CDR3 sequences, less than 5.5% seen once; the top ten hold around 1.8%. The sequenced sample consisted of blood, either unsorted or a sorted T cell fraction (not recorded which). These receptors were taken from a female donor with ankylosing spondylitis or in good health (not recorded which).

Many counts were recorded for this clonotype. The chain employs TRBV9 and TRBJ2-2; D may correspond to TRBD1 or TRBD2 (5 bases each). V lost 2 bases to trimming and J lost 3 bases, with 11 bases between them. From germline, CDR1 is SGDLS and CDR2 YYNGEE. This CDR3 contains 15 residues. The CDR3 nucleotides read TGTGCCAGCAGCGTTGGGGACCTCGACACCGGGGAGCTGTTTTTT. Translated: CASSVGDLDTGELFF.

This clonotype was seen at least ten times. The gene calls are TRBV9 and TRBJ2-2; D gene unclear. Germline lookup yields CDR1 SGDLS and CDR2 YYNGEE. V dropped 1 base and J dropped 2 bases, with 9 bases sitting between them. The CDR3 contains 15 residues. The CDR3 DNA is TGTGCCAGCAGCGTAAAGAGTGCTAACACCGGGGAGCTGTTTTTT. Encoded protein: CASSVKSANTGELFF.

This clonotype was observed many times. The chain has TRBV9 and TRBJ1-2; no reliable D call. This CDR3 has 15 residues. Germline-derived CDR1 and CDR2 are SGDLS and YYNGEE. The V and J ends lost 2 bases and 0 bases respectively, with 11 bases between them. DNA of the CDR3: TGTGCCAGCAGCGTTGGGCAGAGAACTAACTATGGCTACACCTTC. It codes for CASSVGQRTNYGYTF.

This clonotype was observed at least ten times. The genes are TRBV9 and TRBJ2-1; D gene unclear. CDR1 is SGDLS, CDR2 YYNGEE, per germline. Trimming took off 4 bases at V and 5 bases at J, with 4 bases between the two ends. This CDR3 has 11 residues. The CDR3 sequence: CASSLHNEQFF. CDR3 nucleotides: TGTGCCAGCAGCCTCCACAATGAGCAGTTCTTC.

This clonotype was recorded many times. The chain joins TRBV9 to TRBJ2-1; D gene unclear. Germline assignment: CDR1 SGDLS and CDR2 YYNGEE. V was shortened by 0 bases and J by 9 bases, with 16 bases between the two germline ends. There are 15 residues in the CDR3. The CDR3 region has the DNA TGTGCCAGCAGCGTAGCTATGGACCTAGGCCTTGAGCAGTTCTTC. This translates into CASSVAMDLGLEQFF. Looking up the rest from reference TRBV9 and TRBJ2-1 gives the full variable domain: DSGVTQTPKHLITATGQRVTLRCSPRSGDLSVYWYQQSLDQGLQFLIQYYNGEERAKGNILERFSAQQFPDLHSELNLSSLELGDSALYFCASSVAMDLGLEQFFGPGTRLTVL.

As for this clonotype: A much bigger clone sits one base away, suggesting this may be a read error. This sequence joins TRBV10-3 and TRBJ2-5, with D unresolved. Germline V CDR1 and CDR2: ENHRY, SYGVKD. This CDR3 region has 12 residues. In DNA, the CDR3 is TGTGCCATCAGTTGGGATCAAGGGACCCAGTACTTC. Encoded protein: CAISWDQGTQYF.

This clonotype was recorded at least ten times. The V and J genes are TRBV9 and TRBJ2-5; perhaps TRBD2 as D (6 bases). Germline V gene sequence: CDR1 SGDLS, CDR2 YYNGEE. The CDR3 loop spans 15 amino acids. V lost 7 bases and J 5 bases, leaving 21 bases between the germline ends. The CDR3 spells CASDKTGTGLETQYF. In nucleotides, the CDR3 is TGTGCCAGCGACAAGACCGGGACGGGACTTGAGACCCAGTACTTC. Complete variable domain (other parts from reference TRBV9 and TRBJ2-5): DSGVTQTPKHLITATGQRVTLRCSPRSGDLSVYWYQQSLDQGLQFLIQYYNGEERAKGNILERFSAQQFPDLHSELNLSSLELGDSALYFCASDKTGTGLETQYFGPGTRLLVL.

In this sample, this clonotype turned up many times. The chain is built from TRBV9 and TRBJ1-5, with D possibly being TRBD1 (6 bases). There are 15 residues in the CDR3. Germline V gene lookup returns CDR1 SGDLS and CDR2 YYNGEE. V was clipped by 4 bases and J by 2 bases, with 13 bases between them. CDR3 nucleotide sequence: TGTGCCAGCAGCAGGGAGGGGGTGGGCAATCAGCCCCAGCATTTT. It translates to CASSREGVGNQPQHF.

In this sample, this clonotype turned up many times. CDR3 protein: CASSADLGANEQFF. CDR3 bases: TGTGCCAGCAGCGCCGACCTGGGGGCGAATGAGCAGTTCTTC. The chain combines TRBV9 with TRBJ2-1, with TRBD1 as a possible D gene (6 bases). Germline V gene sequence: CDR1 SGDLS, CDR2 YYNGEE. V lost 3 bases, J lost 7 bases, and 14 bases lay in between. The CDR3 contains 14 residues.

This clonotype was recorded at least ten times. The rearrangement links TRBV9 to TRBJ2-7, with 12 positions matching TRBD2. Trimming removed 4 bases from V and 0 bases from J; junction bases left unmatched: 2. CDR3 length: 15 amino acids. CDR1 is SGDLS and CDR2 is YYNGEE in the germline V gene. CDR3 bases: TGTGCCAGCAGCAAGACTAGCGGGAGCTCCTACGAGCAGTACTTC. Protein product: CASSKTSGSSYEQYF.

This clonotype has a count of ten or more. The V and J genes are TRBV9 and TRBJ2-3; D is unclear. The CDR3 has 16 amino acids. Per germline, CDR1 SGDLS and CDR2 YYNGEE. Trimming pared 0 bases from V and 2 bases from J, leaving 13 bases between. CDR3: CASSVAPSVTTDTQYF. DNA for the CDR3: TGTGCCAGCAGCGTAGCTCCATCCGTCACCACAGATACGCAGTATTTT. Full variable domain (outside the CDR3, taken from reference TRBV9 and TRBJ2-3): DSGVTQTPKHLITATGQRVTLRCSPRSGDLSVYWYQQSLDQGLQFLIQYYNGEERAKGNILERFSAQQFPDLHSELNLSSLELGDSALYFCASSVAPSVTTDTQYFGPGTRLTVL.

This clonotype occurred a few times. The chain employs TRBV9 and TRBJ2-1; D remains ambiguous. This CDR3 contains 18 residues. Trimming removed 0 bases from V and 4 bases from J, with 20 bases in between. Per germline, CDR1 SGDLS and CDR2 YYNGEE. The DNA for the CDR3 is TGTGCCAGCAGCGTAGCTACTTTGGCAGCTAACAGATACAATGAGCAGTTCTTC. It codes for CASSVATLAANRYNEQFF.

This clonotype was recorded at least ten times. The chain links TRBV9 to TRBJ2-5; 13 nucleotides line up with TRBD2. This CDR3 region has 15 residues. Trimming removed 4 bases from V and 5 bases from J; junction bases left unmatched: 5. Germline-derived CDR1 and CDR2 are SGDLS and YYNGEE. The CDR3 reads CASSFGTSGAETQYF. CDR3 in DNA: TGTGCCAGCAGCTTTGGGACTAGCGGGGCGGAGACCCAGTACTTC. Based on the CDR3 plus reference TRBV9 and TRBJ2-5, the full variable domain is DSGVTQTPKHLITATGQRVTLRCSPRSGDLSVYWYQQSLDQGLQFLIQYYNGEERAKGNILERFSAQQFPDLHSELNLSSLELGDSALYFCASSFGTSGAETQYFGPGTRLLVL.

A note on this clonotype: A read error is likely, as this CDR3 ends without the conserved phenylalanine or tryptophan. The genes are TRBV9 and TRBJ2-3, with D tentatively TRBD2 (6 bases). Trimming removed 0 bases from V and 5 bases from J, with 10 bases in between. CDR3 length: 14 residues. From germline, CDR1 is SGDLS and CDR2 YYNGEE. CDR3 protein: CASSVVPSEDTQYI. CDR3 coding DNA: TGTGCCAGCAGCGTAGTCCCTAGCGAAGATACGCAGTATATT.

This clonotype has more than one count but fewer than ten. This chain joins TRBV9 and TRBJ2-1; 10 bases fit TRBD2. This CDR3 spans 19 amino acids. With 4 bases clipped from V and 0 bases from J, the junction kept 13 bases outside the gene matches. Germline assignment: CDR1 SGDLS and CDR2 YYNGEE. CDR3 nucleotide sequence: TGTGCCAGCAGCAGAAGACTTGCTAGCGGGGGTAGCTCCTACAATGAGCAGTTCTTC. It codes for CASSRRLASGGSSYNEQFF.

This clonotype was recorded a few times. This chain connects TRBV9 to TRBJ2-7, with TRBD2 matching over 10 bases. Trimming at V came to 0 bases and at J to 4 bases, leaving 4 bases not matched to a gene. The CDR3 is made up of 15 amino acids. Germline V lookup: CDR1 SGDLS, CDR2 YYNGEE. The chain's CDR3 is CASSVDQREGYEQYF. The CDR3 nucleotides read TGTGCCAGCAGCGTAGATCAGCGGGAGGGTTACGAGCAGTACTTC.

This clonotype was detected ten times or more. The CDR3 loop is CASSVVGTAYNEQFF. CDR3 coding DNA: TGTGCCAGCAGCGTAGTAGGGACAGCCTACAATGAGCAGTTCTTC. V and J are TRBV9 and TRBJ2-1, with 7 positions matching TRBD1. CDR3 length: 15 residues. The J segment lost 2 bases and the V segment lost 0 bases, leaving 2 bases of the junction unmatched. CDR1 and CDR2 (germline): SGDLS, YYNGEE.

This clonotype was counted many times. V and J are TRBV9 and TRBJ2-2, with D maybe TRBD2 (6 bases). Looked up from germline, CDR1 is SGDLS and CDR2 is YYNGEE. This CDR3 has 14 residues. V shed 4 bases and J shed 7 bases, with 14 bases lying between them. The CDR3 nucleotides are TGTGCCAGCAGCCCTAACTCGGGGGACGGGGAGCTGTTTTTT. Amino acid sequence: CASSPNSGDGELFF.

There are many counts of this clonotype. The chain combines TRBV9 with TRBJ2-7, with D possibly TRBD2 on 6 matching bases. The germline CDR1 and CDR2 sequences are SGDLS and YYNGEE. CDR3 size: 15 residues. V gave up 0 bases and J gave up 3 bases, with 13 bases separating them. The CDR3 DNA sequence: TGTGCCAGCAGCGTAGATGGTGGGAGGAGCTACGAGCAGTACTTC. This sequence encodes CASSVDGGRSYEQYF.

By its share, this clonotype is large. This chain connects TRBV9 to TRBJ1-2, with D uncertain. V shed 3 bases and J shed 2 bases, with 8 bases lying between them. The CDR3 sequence is 13 residues long. Germline CDR1 and CDR2: SGDLS and YYNGEE. CDR3: CASSDRGNYGYTF. In nucleotides, the CDR3 is TGTGCCAGCAGCGATCGGGGAAACTATGGCTACACCTTC.

This clonotype came up many times. The gene calls are TRBV9 and TRBJ2-5, with D maybe TRBD2 (6 bases). This CDR3 has 14 residues. Germline V gene data show CDR1 as SGDLS and CDR2 as YYNGEE. The V and J ends lost 4 bases and 4 bases respectively, with 14 bases between them. The CDR3 loop reads CASSPGGIGETQYF. The CDR3 coding sequence is TGTGCCAGCAGCCCAGGCGGGATTGGAGAGACCCAGTACTTC. Drawing the rest from reference TRBV9 and TRBJ2-5, the complete variable domain is DSGVTQTPKHLITATGQRVTLRCSPRSGDLSVYWYQQSLDQGLQFLIQYYNGEERAKGNILERFSAQQFPDLHSELNLSSLELGDSALYFCASSPGGIGETQYFGPGTRLLVL.

This clonotype was seen ten or more times. This chain links TRBV9 with TRBJ1-5; tentative D call: TRBD1 (5 bases). The germline gives CDR1 SGDLS, CDR2 YYNGEE. CDR3 length: 15 residues. The germline V and J ends were trimmed by 3 bases and 3 bases, with 13 bases remaining between them. Written as DNA, the CDR3 is TGTGCCAGCAGCGGGGGGGGGAAGGACAATCAGCCCCAGCATTTT. This codes for CASSGGGKDNQPQHF.

The sample holds a few counts of this clonotype. The chain uses TRBV9 and TRBJ2-4; a weak D match, TRBD2 (5 bases). The CDR3 runs to 14 residues. Germline V CDR1 and CDR2: SGDLS, YYNGEE. V lost 3 bases, J lost 6 bases, and 13 bases lay in between. The CDR3 sequence: CASSAEPRGNIQYF. The CDR3, as DNA: TGTGCCAGCAGCGCCGAGCCCCGGGGAAACATTCAGTACTTC. Full variable domain (missing parts from reference TRBV9 and TRBJ2-4): DSGVTQTPKHLITATGQRVTLRCSPRSGDLSVYWYQQSLDQGLQFLIQYYNGEERAKGNILERFSAQQFPDLHSELNLSSLELGDSALYFCASSAEPRGNIQYFGAGTRLSVL.

This clonotype was recorded at least ten times. The chain employs TRBV9 and TRBJ2-1; 12 bases fit TRBD2. V shed 2 bases, J shed 8 bases, and the junction held 5 bases outside the gene matches. From germline, CDR1 is SGDLS and CDR2 YYNGEE. CDR3 length: 15 amino acids. CDR3 sequence: CASSVTSGSTYEQFF. The CDR3 nucleotides read TGTGCCAGCAGCGTGACTAGCGGGAGTACGTATGAGCAGTTCTTC.

This clonotype has ten or more counts. The chain carries TRBV9 and TRBJ2-7, with D perhaps TRBD1 (6 bases). CDR3 length equals 14 residues. V lost 4 bases and J 6 bases, leaving 17 bases between the germline ends. Germline loops: CDR1 SGDLS, CDR2 YYNGEE. The CDR3 bases are TGTGCCAGCAGCACCTCAGGGGTCGAAGGCGAGCAGTACTTC. It codes for CASSTSGVEGEQYF.

This clonotype was counted at least ten times. The chain couples TRBV9 to TRBJ1-1; unclear D gene. CDR3 length: 14 amino acids. Germline CDR1 reads SGDLS; CDR2 reads YYNGEE. V was clipped by 4 bases and J by 4 bases, with 14 bases between them. In DNA form, the CDR3 reads TGTGCCAGCAGCCCCCAGGTAACCGGCACTGAAGCTTTCTTT. This gives the protein CASSPQVTGTEAFF.